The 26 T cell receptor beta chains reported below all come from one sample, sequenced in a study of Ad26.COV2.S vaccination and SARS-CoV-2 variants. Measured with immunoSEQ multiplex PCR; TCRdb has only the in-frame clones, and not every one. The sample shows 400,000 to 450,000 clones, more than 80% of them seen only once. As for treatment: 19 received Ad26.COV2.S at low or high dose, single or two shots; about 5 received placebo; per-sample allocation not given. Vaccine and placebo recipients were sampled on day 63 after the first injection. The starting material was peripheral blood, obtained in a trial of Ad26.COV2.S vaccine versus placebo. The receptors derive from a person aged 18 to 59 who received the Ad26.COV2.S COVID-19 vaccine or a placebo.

The CDR3 sequence is CSVEAESSYEQYF. CDR3 sequence (DNA): TGCAGCGTTGAGGCGGAAAGCTCCTACGAGCAGTACTTC. V and J are TRBV29-1 and TRBJ2-7, with unresolved D. Trimming shortened V by 3 bases and J by 0 bases, and 9 bases separated the two germline ends. Germline V gene data show CDR1 as SQVTM and CDR2 as ANQGSEA. The CDR3 loop spans 13 amino acids.

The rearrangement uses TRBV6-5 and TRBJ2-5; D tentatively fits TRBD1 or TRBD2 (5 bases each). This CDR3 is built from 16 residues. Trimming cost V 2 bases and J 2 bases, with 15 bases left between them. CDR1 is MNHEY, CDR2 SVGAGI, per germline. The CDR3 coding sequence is TGTGCCAGCAGTTACGGCCCCGAGGGGCCACAAGAGACCCAGTACTTC. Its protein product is CASSYGPEGPQETQYF.

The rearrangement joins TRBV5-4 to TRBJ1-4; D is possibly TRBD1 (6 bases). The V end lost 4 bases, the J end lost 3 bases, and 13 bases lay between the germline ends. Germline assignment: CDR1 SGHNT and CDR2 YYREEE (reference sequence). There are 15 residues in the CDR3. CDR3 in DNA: TGTGCCAGCAGCCTTAAAACAGGGTCTAATGAAAAACTGTTTTTT. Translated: CASSLKTGSNEKLFF.

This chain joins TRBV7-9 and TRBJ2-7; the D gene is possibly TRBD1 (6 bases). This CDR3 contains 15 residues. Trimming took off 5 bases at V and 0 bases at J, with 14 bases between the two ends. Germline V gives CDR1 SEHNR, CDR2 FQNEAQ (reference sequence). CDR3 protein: CASSPRQAPSYEQYF. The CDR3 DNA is TGTGCCAGCAGCCCCAGACAGGCGCCCTCCTACGAGCAGTACTTC.

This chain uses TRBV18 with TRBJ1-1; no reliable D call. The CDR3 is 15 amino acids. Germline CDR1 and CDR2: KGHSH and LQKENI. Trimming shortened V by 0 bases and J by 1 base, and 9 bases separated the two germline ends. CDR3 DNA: TGTGCCAGCTCACCACCGTCAGGAGAGAACACTGAAGCTTTCTTT. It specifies CASSPPSGENTEAFF.

CDR3 sequence (DNA): TGTGCCAGCAGCCAAGTCACAGGGCCAGGCGCTTTCTTT. It is translated as CASSQVTGPGAFF. V and J are TRBV14 and TRBJ1-1; D is perhaps TRBD1 (6 bases). V shed 1 base and J shed 11 bases, with 14 bases lying between them. This CDR3 spans 13 amino acids. Germline CDR1 SGHDN, CDR2 FVKESK.

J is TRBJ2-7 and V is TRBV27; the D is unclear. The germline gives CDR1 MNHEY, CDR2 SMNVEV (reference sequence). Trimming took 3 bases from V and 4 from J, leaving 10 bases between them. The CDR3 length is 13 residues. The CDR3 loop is CASSLSARYEQYF. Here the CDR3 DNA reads TGTGCCAGCAGTTTGTCAGCCAGATACGAGCAGTACTTC.

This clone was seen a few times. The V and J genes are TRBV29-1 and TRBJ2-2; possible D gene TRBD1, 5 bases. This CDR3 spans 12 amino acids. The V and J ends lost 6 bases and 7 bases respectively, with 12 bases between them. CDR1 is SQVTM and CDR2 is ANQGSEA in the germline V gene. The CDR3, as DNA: TGCAGCGTCCCAGGGTCCTACGGGGAGCTGTTTTTT. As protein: CSVPGSYGELFF.

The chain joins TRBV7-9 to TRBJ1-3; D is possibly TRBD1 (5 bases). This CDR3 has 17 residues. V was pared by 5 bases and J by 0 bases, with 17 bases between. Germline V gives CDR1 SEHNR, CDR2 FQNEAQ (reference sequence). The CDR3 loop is CASSTLTGRSSGNTIYF. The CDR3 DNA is TGTGCCAGCAGCACTCTAACAGGACGGAGCTCTGGAAACACCATATATTTT.

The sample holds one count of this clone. DNA of the CDR3: TGTGCCAGCGAAGTATCTGGCAGGGCCTCTCGCTATGGCTACACCTTC. It codes for CASEVSGRASRYGYTF. The gene calls are TRBV2 and TRBJ1-2; D possibly corresponds to TRBD1 (5 bases). In germline, CDR1 is SNHLY, CDR2 FYNNEI. V was cut by 8 bases and J by 4 bases, with 23 bases left in between. CDR3 length: 16 residues.

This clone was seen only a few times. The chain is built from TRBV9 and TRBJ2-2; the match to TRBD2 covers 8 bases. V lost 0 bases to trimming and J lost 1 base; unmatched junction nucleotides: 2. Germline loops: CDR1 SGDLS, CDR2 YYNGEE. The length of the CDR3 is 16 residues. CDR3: CASSVALAGNTGELFF. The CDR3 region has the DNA TGTGCCAGCAGCGTAGCCCTAGCGGGGAACACCGGGGAGCTGTTTTTT.

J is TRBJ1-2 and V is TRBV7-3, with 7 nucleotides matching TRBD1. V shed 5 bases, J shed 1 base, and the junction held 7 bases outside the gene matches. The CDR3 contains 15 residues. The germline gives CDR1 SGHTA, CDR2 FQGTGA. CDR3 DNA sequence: TGTGCCAGCAGCCCCACAGGGGTTGTTAACTATGGCTACACCTTC. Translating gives CASSPTGVVNYGYTF.

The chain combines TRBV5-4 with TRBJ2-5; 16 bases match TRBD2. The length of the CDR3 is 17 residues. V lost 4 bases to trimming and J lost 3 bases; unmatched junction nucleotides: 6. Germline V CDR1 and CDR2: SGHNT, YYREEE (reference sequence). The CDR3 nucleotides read TGTGCCAGCAGCGCGGGGGGGACTAGCGGGAGGGAAGAGACCCAGTACTTC. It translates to CASSAGGTSGREETQYF.

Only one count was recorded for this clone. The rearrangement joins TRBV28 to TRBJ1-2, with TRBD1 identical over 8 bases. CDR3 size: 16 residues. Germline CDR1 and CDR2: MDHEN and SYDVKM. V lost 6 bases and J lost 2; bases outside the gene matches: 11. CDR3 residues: CASSTGGGQGNYGYTF. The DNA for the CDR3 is TGTGCCAGCAGCACAGGTGGTGGACAGGGCAACTATGGCTACACCTTC.

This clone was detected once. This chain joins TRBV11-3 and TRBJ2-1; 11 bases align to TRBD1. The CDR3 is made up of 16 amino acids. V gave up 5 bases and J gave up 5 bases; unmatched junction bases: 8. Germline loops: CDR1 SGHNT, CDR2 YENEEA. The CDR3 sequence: CASSPQPGQGDNEQFF. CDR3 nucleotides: TGTGCCAGCAGCCCTCAGCCGGGACAGGGGGACAATGAGCAGTTCTTC.

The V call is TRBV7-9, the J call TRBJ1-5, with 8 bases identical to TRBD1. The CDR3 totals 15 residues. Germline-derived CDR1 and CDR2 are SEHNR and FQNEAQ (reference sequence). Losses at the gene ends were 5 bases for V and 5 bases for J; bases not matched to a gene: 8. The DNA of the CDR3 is TGTGCCAGCAGCCCAGGGGGCTTAGGGGATCAGCCCCAGCATTTT. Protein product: CASSPGGLGDQPQHF.

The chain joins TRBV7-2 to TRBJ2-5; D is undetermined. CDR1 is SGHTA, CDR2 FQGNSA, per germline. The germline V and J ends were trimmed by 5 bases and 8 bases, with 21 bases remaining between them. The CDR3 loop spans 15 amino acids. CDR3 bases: TGTGCCAGCAGCCAAGCAGGTTCAGCTCTAGTTACCCAGTACTTC. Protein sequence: CASSQAGSALVTQYF.

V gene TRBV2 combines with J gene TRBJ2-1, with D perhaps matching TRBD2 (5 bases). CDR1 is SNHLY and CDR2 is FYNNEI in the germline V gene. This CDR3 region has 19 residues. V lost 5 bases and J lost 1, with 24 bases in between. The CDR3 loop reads CASSQFSAAPGKSYNEQFF. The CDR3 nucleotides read TGTGCCAGCAGTCAGTTTTCGGCGGCCCCGGGGAAATCCTACAATGAGCAGTTCTTC.

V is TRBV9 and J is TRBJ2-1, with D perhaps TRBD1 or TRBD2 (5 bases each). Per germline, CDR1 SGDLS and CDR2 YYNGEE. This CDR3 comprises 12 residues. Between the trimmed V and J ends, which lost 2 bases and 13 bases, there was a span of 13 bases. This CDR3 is CASSVPGTEQFF. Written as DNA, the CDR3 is TGTGCCAGCAGCGTGCCGGGGACGGAACAGTTCTTC.

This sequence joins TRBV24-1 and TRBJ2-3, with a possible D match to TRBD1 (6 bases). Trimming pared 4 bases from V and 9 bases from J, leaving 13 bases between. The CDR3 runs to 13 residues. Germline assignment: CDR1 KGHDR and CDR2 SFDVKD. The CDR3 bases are TGTGCCACCAGTGACACAACAGGGAACACGCAGTATTTT. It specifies CATSDTTGNTQYF.

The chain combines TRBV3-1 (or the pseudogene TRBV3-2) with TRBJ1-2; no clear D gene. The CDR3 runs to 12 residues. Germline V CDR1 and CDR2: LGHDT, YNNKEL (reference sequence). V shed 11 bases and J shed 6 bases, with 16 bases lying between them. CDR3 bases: TGTGCCCGTTCGAACAACCTCGATGGCTACACCTTC. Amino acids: CARSNNLDGYTF.

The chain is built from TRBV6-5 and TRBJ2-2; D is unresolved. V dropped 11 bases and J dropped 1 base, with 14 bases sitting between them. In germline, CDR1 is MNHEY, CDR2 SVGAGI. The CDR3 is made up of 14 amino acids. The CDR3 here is CAGRRAVNTGELFF. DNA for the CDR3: TGTGCCGGTCGGCGAGCAGTGAACACCGGGGAGCTGTTTTTT.

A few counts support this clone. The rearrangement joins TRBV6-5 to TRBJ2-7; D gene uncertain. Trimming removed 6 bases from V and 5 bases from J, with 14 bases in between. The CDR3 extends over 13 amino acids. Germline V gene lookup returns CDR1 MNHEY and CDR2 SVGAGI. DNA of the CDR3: TGTGCCAGCAGGCCGACTGCTAACCACGAGCAGTACTTC. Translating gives CASRPTANHEQYF.

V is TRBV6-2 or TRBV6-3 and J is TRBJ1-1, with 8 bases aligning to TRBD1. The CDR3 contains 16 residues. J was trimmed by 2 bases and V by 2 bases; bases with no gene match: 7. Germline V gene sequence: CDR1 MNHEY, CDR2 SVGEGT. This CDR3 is CASSYGTGRGNTEAFF. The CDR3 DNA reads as TGTGCCAGCAGTTACGGGACAGGTAGGGGAAACACTGAAGCTTTCTTT.

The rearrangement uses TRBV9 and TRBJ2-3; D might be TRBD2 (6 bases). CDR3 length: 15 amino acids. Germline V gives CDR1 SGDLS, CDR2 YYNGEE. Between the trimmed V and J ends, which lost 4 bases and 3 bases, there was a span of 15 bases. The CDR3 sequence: CASSPGLLATDTQYF. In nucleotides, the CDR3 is TGTGCCAGCAGCCCCGGACTACTAGCAACAGATACGCAGTATTTT.

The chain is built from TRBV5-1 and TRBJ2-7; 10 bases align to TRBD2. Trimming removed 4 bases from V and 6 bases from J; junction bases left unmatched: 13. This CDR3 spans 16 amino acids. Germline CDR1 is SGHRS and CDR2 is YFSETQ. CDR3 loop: CASSLSSGSLRGEQYF. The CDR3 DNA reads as TGCGCCAGCAGCCTATCTAGCGGGAGCCTCCGGGGCGAGCAGTACTTC.